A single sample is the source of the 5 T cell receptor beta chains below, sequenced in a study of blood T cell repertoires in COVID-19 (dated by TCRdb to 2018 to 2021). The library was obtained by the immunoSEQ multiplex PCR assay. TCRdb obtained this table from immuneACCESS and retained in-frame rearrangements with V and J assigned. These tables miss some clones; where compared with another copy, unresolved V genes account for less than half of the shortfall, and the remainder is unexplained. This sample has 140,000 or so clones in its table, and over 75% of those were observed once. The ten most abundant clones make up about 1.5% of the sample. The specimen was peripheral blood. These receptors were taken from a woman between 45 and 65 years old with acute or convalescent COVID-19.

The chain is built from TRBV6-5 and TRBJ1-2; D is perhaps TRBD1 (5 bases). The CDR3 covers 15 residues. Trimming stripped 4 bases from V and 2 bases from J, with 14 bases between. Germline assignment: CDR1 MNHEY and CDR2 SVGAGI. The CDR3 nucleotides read TGTGCCAGCAGTTTAACTTTTCGGGGGAACTATGGCTACACCTTC. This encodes CASSLTFRGNYGYTF.

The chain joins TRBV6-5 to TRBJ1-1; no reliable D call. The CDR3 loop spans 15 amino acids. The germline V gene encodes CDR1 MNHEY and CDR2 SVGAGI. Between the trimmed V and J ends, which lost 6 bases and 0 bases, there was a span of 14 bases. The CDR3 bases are TGTGCCAGCAGCCGTTCAGCGTACATGAACACTGAAGCTTTCTTT. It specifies CASSRSAYMNTEAFF.

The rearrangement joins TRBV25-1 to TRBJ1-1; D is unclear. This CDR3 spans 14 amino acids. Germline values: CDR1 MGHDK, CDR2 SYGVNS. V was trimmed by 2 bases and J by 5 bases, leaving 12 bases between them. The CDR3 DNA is TGTGCCAGCAGTGAAGAGGAGCTTGTGACTGAAGCTTTCTTT. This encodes CASSEEELVTEAFF.

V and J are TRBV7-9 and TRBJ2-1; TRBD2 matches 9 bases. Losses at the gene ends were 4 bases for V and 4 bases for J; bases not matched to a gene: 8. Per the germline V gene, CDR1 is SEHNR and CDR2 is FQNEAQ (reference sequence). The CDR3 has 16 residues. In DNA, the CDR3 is TGTGCCAGCAGCTCCCCTAGCGGGAAGCAATACAATGAGCAGTTCTTC. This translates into CASSSPSGKQYNEQFF.

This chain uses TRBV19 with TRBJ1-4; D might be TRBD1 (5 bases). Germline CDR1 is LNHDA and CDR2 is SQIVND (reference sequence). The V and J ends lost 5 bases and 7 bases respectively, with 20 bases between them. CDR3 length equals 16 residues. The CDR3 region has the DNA TGTGCCAGTAGTCCGCGGGCGCAGGGACTCAGTGAAAAACTGTTTTTT. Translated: CASSPRAQGLSEKLFF.